These 11 T cell receptor beta chains were sequenced from one sample in a study of cytomegalovirus exposure and HLA in healthy donors. PCR employed 60 Vbeta and 13 Jbeta primers. Using immunoSEQ multiplex PCR, the repertoire was profiled, and TCRdb retains in-frame clones only, with some absent. The table shows fewer than 200,000 clones, with roughly 80% occurring only once. The sequenced sample consisted of PBMCs. The receptors stem from a woman aged 18-35 years in good health and CMV-seronegative.

This sequence joins TRBV19 and TRBJ1-5, with 8 positions matching TRBD1. J lost 3 bases, V lost 6 bases, and 13 bases had no gene match. From germline, CDR1 is LNHDA and CDR2 SQIVND (reference sequence). The CDR3 consists of 17 residues. The chain's CDR3 is CASSGTGSGLDNQPQHF. CDR3 nucleotides: TGTGCCAGTAGCGGGACAGGATCTGGGCTTGACAATCAGCCCCAGCATTTT.

In its sample, this clone was seen a few times. The gene calls are TRBV25-1 and TRBJ2-2; D not resolved. V gave up 5 bases and J gave up 6 bases, with 10 bases separating them. Germline values: CDR1 MGHDK, CDR2 SYGVNS. The CDR3 is 13 amino acids. As DNA, the CDR3 is TGTGCCAGCAGTTCCACCGGGTCCGGGGAGCTGTTTTTT. Protein sequence: CASSSTGSGELFF.

The gene calls are TRBV14 and TRBJ1-2, with D uncertain. This CDR3 is 16 amino acids long. Germline V gives CDR1 SGHDN, CDR2 FVKESK. Deletions cut 1 base from V and 5 bases from J, with 17 bases between. The CDR3 loop is CASSQGLAVAGYGYTF. CDR3 nucleotides: TGTGCCAGCAGCCAAGGACTGGCAGTCGCGGGGTATGGCTACACCTTC. Variable domain in full (rest from reference TRBV14 and TRBJ1-2): EAGVTQFPSHSVIEKGQTVTLRCDPISGHDNLYWYRRVMGKEIKFLLHFVKESKQDESGMPNNRFLAERTGGTYSTLKVQPAELEDSGVYFCASSQGLAVAGYGYTFGSGTRLTVV.

V gene TRBV21-1 combines with J gene TRBJ2-4; the D call TRBD1 from the table was never checked on the DNA. TRBV21-1 is labeled a pseudogene. The CDR3 has 16 residues. The DNA for the CDR3 is TGTGCCAGGCCCACTCCAGGATGTGTAGCCAAAAACATTCAGTACTTC. Amino acids: CARPTPGCVAKNIQYF.

V gene TRBV4-1 combines with J gene TRBJ2-2; the D gene is possibly TRBD1 (6 bases). The germline V and J ends were trimmed by 6 bases and 3 bases, with 17 bases remaining between them. The germline CDR1 and CDR2 sequences are MGHRA and YSYEKL. The CDR3 is made up of 16 amino acids. CDR3 DNA sequence: TGCGCCAGCAGAAAAGGTGCAGGGGCCGACACCGGGGAGCTGTTTTTT. Translated, it gives CASRKGAGADTGELFF.

V gene TRBV12-5 combines with J gene TRBJ2-5; TRBD1 might be the D (6 bases). Trimming removed 6 bases from V and 3 bases from J, with 14 bases in between. The CDR3 is 14 residues long. From germline, CDR1 is LGHNT and CDR2 FRNRAP. CDR3 DNA sequence: TGTGCTAGTGGGACCGGACAGCTTAAAGAGACCCAGTACTTC. This sequence encodes CASGTGQLKETQYF.

This clone was seen just once. The CDR3 DNA is TGTGCCTGGAGTACGACGACAGTGGGAAAGACCCAGTACTTC. It yields the protein CAWSTTTVGKTQYF. The chain links TRBV30 to TRBJ2-5; D perhaps matches TRBD1 (5 bases). Trimming took 2 bases from V and 6 from J, leaving 16 bases between them. This CDR3 is 14 amino acids long. Germline CDR1 reads GTSNPN; CDR2 reads SVGIG (reference sequence).

Points on this clone: Compared with germline, one end of the junction differs, possibly owing to a read error. This sequence joins TRBV7-9 and TRBJ1-2, with 7 bases that match TRBD1. The CDR3 totals 12 residues. In germline, CDR1 is SEHNR, CDR2 FQNEAQ (reference sequence). CDR3 DNA: TGTTCCAGCCCCGACAGGGTCCATGGCTACACCTTC. Protein sequence: CSSPDRVHGYTF.

This clone was detected once. The J gene is TRBJ1-1, the V gene TRBV19, with 12 bases aligning to TRBD1. The CDR3 covers 16 residues. The junction had 13 bases not matched to a gene; V was cut back by 4 bases and J by 10 bases. Germline loops: CDR1 LNHDA, CDR2 SQIVND (reference sequence). CDR3 sequence: CASSKAPGQGAFGAFF. CDR3 DNA sequence: TGTGCCAGTAGTAAGGCCCCGGGACAGGGGGCTTTTGGAGCTTTCTTT.

This clone was seen a few times. The CDR3 here is CASSYSTSREAFF. The CDR3 coding sequence is TGTGCCAGCAGTTACTCGACCAGCAGGGAAGCTTTCTTT. The chain links TRBV6-5 to TRBJ1-1; D gene uncertain. CDR3 length: 13 amino acids. V lost 0 bases to trimming and J lost 8 bases, with 10 bases between them. Per the germline V gene, CDR1 is MNHEY and CDR2 is SVGAGI.

The chain carries TRBV9 and TRBJ2-3; no definite D call. Germline assignment: CDR1 SGDLS and CDR2 YYNGEE. V shed 0 bases and J shed 2 bases, with 13 bases lying between them. This CDR3 is 16 amino acids long. DNA of the CDR3: TGTGCCAGCAGCGTAGCTACGTCTCTTGACACAGATACGCAGTATTTT. This encodes CASSVATSLDTDTQYF.